This passage covers 20 T cell receptor beta chains from one sample sequenced in a study of blood T cell repertoires in COVID-19. Generated by immunoSEQ multiplex PCR, the TCRdb table keeps only in-frame clones and is missing some. The sample contains under 300,000 clones, approximately 84% of which appear only once. The sample comprised PBMCs or T cells enriched from blood (not recorded which). These receptors originate from a man between 50 and 59 years old who had recovered from COVID-19.

V and J are TRBV5-4 and TRBJ2-1; possible D gene TRBD2, 5 bases. The length of the CDR3 is 14 residues. V lost 4 bases to trimming and J lost 6 bases, with 14 bases between them. Looked up from germline, CDR1 is SGHNT and CDR2 is YYREEE (reference sequence). CDR3 amino acids: CASSPGISANEQFF. The CDR3 DNA reads TGTGCCAGCAGCCCCGGGATTTCGGCCAATGAGCAGTTCTTC.

This chain uses TRBV6-1 with TRBJ2-7; no firm D call. Trimming shortened V by 2 bases and J by 7 bases, and 15 bases separated the two germline ends. CDR3 length equals 14 residues. Germline CDR1 MNHNS, CDR2 SASEGT. The DNA for the CDR3 is TGTGCCAGCAGTGAACAATTTGAGGCGATAGAGCAGTACTTC. Translating it yields CASSEQFEAIEQYF.

The chain joins TRBV7-2 to TRBJ1-5; D not resolved. CDR1 and CDR2 (germline): SGHTA, FQGNSA. The CDR3 is made up of 13 amino acids. V was shortened by 0 bases and J by 4 bases, with 4 bases between the two germline ends. The CDR3 bases are TGTGCCAGCAGCTTAGCTATGAATCAGCCCCAGCATTTT. Residues: CASSLAMNQPQHF.

The V and J genes are TRBV7-2 and TRBJ2-7; 10 bases map to TRBD2. Trimming at V came to 5 bases and at J to 2 bases, leaving 6 bases not matched to a gene. The CDR3 length is 15 residues. Per the germline V gene, CDR1 is SGHTA and CDR2 is FQGNSA. This CDR3 reads CASSTTSGDTYEQYF. In DNA, the CDR3 is TGTGCCAGCAGCACTACTAGCGGGGATACCTACGAGCAGTACTTC.

This clone was detected only a few times. The chain couples TRBV7-8 to TRBJ1-1, with 7 bases fitting TRBD1. CDR1 is SGHVS and CDR2 is FQNEAQ in the germline V gene. J gave up 11 bases and V 4 bases, and 10 bases lay outside the gene matches. The CDR3 totals 13 residues. CDR3 sequence (DNA): TGTGCCAGCAGCTCTCACAGGGGCCCCCATGCTTTCTTT. Residues: CASSSHRGPHAFF.

The genes are TRBV2 and TRBJ1-1; no clear D. CDR3 length: 11 residues. Germline V gene lookup returns CDR1 SNHLY and CDR2 FYNNEI. V was trimmed by 6 bases and J by 7 bases, leaving 9 bases between them. The chain's CDR3 is CASRPGFEAFF. The CDR3 DNA is TGTGCCAGCAGGCCGGGATTTGAAGCTTTCTTT.

This chain joins TRBV5-6 and TRBJ1-4, with 8 bases matching TRBD1. The V gene end was trimmed by 4 bases and the J gene end by 8 bases; junction bases not matched to a gene: 16. The CDR3 extends over 17 amino acids. Germline V CDR1 and CDR2: SGHDT, YYEEEE. CDR3: CASSALLKQGVGEKLFF. The DNA for the CDR3 is TGTGCCAGCAGCGCCCTTCTAAAACAGGGGGTAGGCGAAAAACTGTTTTTT. The whole variable domain, filled in from reference TRBV5-6 and TRBJ1-4, reads DAGVTQSPTHLIKTRGQQVTLRCSPKSGHDTVSWYQQALGQGPQFIFQYYEEEERQRGNFPDRFSGHQFPNYSSELNVNALLLGDSALYLCASSALLKQGVGEKLFFGSGTQLSVL.

The sample holds a few counts of this clone. J is TRBJ1-2 and V is TRBV4-2; maybe TRBD1 (6 bases). This CDR3 region has 18 residues. Germline-derived CDR1 and CDR2 are LGHNA and YNFKEQ. V lost 0 bases and J 5 bases, leaving 22 bases between the germline ends. The CDR3 DNA reads TGTGCCAGCAGCCAAGACCTACTGTCTTGGGTTGACAGGTATGGCTACACCTTC. It is translated as CASSQDLLSWVDRYGYTF.

This chain joins TRBV5-8 and TRBJ1-5; D is unclear. CDR1 and CDR2 (germline): SGHTS, YDEGEE. V was clipped by 2 bases and J by 4 bases, with 7 bases between them. The CDR3 loop spans 13 amino acids. CDR3 protein: CASSFPPNQPQHF. CDR3 nucleotides: TGTGCCAGCAGCTTCCCCCCAAATCAGCCCCAGCATTTT.

V is TRBV12-5 and J is TRBJ2-1, with 7 bases identical to TRBD1. V lost 4 bases and J lost 9; bases outside the gene matches: 15. CDR1 LGHNT and CDR2 FRNRAP come from the germline V gene. CDR3 length equals 16 residues. The CDR3 nucleotides are TGTGCTAGTGGTTCCCGAGGGGGCGGGTTTCCAGTTGAGCAGTTCTTC. Amino acids: CASGSRGGGFPVEQFF.

This rearrangement joins TRBV5-1 to TRBJ1-2, with 8 nucleotides matching TRBD1. Trimming at V came to 4 bases and at J to 4 bases, leaving 6 bases not matched to a gene. Germline CDR1 and CDR2: SGHRS and YFSETQ. The CDR3 is made up of 14 amino acids. Here the CDR3 reads CASSPRGQGYGYTF. DNA for the CDR3: TGCGCCAGCAGCCCCAGGGGGCAGGGCTATGGCTACACCTTC.

CDR3 in DNA: TGCGCCAGCAGCCCCGGGACTAGCGGGAGGGCCGACGGGGAGCTGTTTTTT. Its translation: CASSPGTSGRADGELFF. V usage is TRBV5-1 and J usage is TRBJ2-2, with TRBD2 matching over 16 bases. The V gene's germline CDR1 is SGHRS and CDR2 YFSETQ. This CDR3 is built from 17 residues. V was clipped by 4 bases and J by 7 bases; unmatched bases: 7.

This chain uses TRBV28 with TRBJ2-1; 15 positions match TRBD2. The junction had 3 bases not matched to a gene; V was cut back by 8 bases and J by 1 base. The CDR3 extends over 16 amino acids. Germline V lookup: CDR1 MDHEN, CDR2 SYDVKM. CDR3 nucleotides: TGTGCCAGCCTGGGACTAGCGGGAGGATCCTACAATGAGCAGTTCTTC. As protein: CASLGLAGGSYNEQFF.

Note on this clone: This may arise from a read error, as a much more abundant clone is one base away. This CDR3 is also generated by other DNA sequences in the sample. The chain employs TRBV3-1 (or the pseudogene TRBV3-2) and TRBJ2-3, with 8 bases lining up with TRBD2. The CDR3 runs 15 residues. Trimming took 4 bases from V and 1 from J; bases not matched to a gene: 4. CDR1 is LGHDT, CDR2 YNNKEL, per germline (reference sequence). The CDR3 DNA sequence: TGTGCCAGCAGCCTAGGTAGCGGGGGCACAGATACGCAGTATTTT. Its protein is CASSLGSGGTDTQYF.

In its sample, this clone was seen once. The chain carries TRBV7-3 and TRBJ1-1; D ambiguous. Germline V gene sequence: CDR1 SGHTA, CDR2 FQGTGA. Trimming took off 5 bases at V and 3 bases at J, with 10 bases between the two ends. The CDR3 is made up of 13 amino acids. CDR3 sequence (DNA): TGTGCCAGCAGCCGAGACTCTGACACTGAAGCTTTCTTT. Amino acid sequence: CASSRDSDTEAFF.

The chain couples TRBV7-9 to TRBJ2-7; D is unresolved. Trimming stripped 3 bases from V and 2 bases from J, with 5 bases between. CDR1 and CDR2 from the germline V gene are SEHNR and FQNEAQ (reference sequence). The length of the CDR3 is 12 residues. The CDR3: CASSFSTYEQYF. Here the CDR3 DNA reads TGTGCCAGCAGCTTTTCCACCTACGAGCAGTACTTC.

The CDR3: CASSKVTGFYEQYF. The CDR3 nucleotides are TGTGCCAGCAGCAAAGTAACAGGGTTCTACGAGCAGTACTTC. The chain is built from TRBV21-1 and TRBJ2-7; the table gives TRBD1 as D, unverified against the DNA. TRBV21-1 is deemed a pseudogene. The CDR3 length is 14 residues.

A single count supports this clone. This chain connects TRBV6-5 to TRBJ2-7; D is possibly TRBD2 (6 bases). V lost 6 bases, J lost 1 base, and 13 bases lay in between. The CDR3 runs 14 residues. Germline loops: CDR1 MNHEY, CDR2 SVGAGI. Written as DNA, the CDR3 is TGTGCCAGCAGCCGGGGGACCCTTTCCTACGAGCAGTACTTC. This translates into CASSRGTLSYEQYF.

V and J are TRBV14 and TRBJ1-2; weak D call: TRBD1 (5 bases). The V gene's germline CDR1 is SGHDN and CDR2 FVKESK. This CDR3 has 15 amino acids. The ends were cut back, 0 bases at V and 0 bases at J, with 8 bases in the middle. The CDR3 region is CASSQDNRPNYGYTF. CDR3 sequence (DNA): TGTGCCAGCAGCCAAGATAACAGGCCTAACTATGGCTACACCTTC.

V is TRBV5-8 and J is TRBJ1-4; 7 positions match TRBD1. The V segment lost 1 base and the J segment 8 bases; nucleotides outside the gene matches: 14. There are 17 residues in the CDR3. Per germline, CDR1 SGHTS and CDR2 YDEGEE. CDR3: CASSLRSRGPNREKLFF. The CDR3 DNA follows: TGTGCCAGCAGCTTGAGATCGAGGGGGCCCAATCGAGAAAAACTGTTTTTT.